A selection of T cell receptor beta chains follows, all from one sample in a study of control samples from healthy donors and cancer patients. Produced via immunoSEQ multiplex PCR; TCRdb's table is partial and in-frame only. There are 100,000 to 150,000 clones in the sample; roughly 92% occur only once, and approximately 6% lies in the top ten. The sample comprised blood. All receptors derive from a man younger than 35 in good health. Both conserved end residues are part of each CDR3. D genes are given only for firm matches. Size is stated for part of the rows, as once, few or many counts, or as a class when the clone is expanded.

V gene,clone size,D gene,J gene,CDR3 protein,CDR3 DNA
TRBV6-5,-,TRBD1,TRBJ1-1,CASSYSRQGTTEAFF,TGTGCCAGCAGTTACTCGAGACAGGGGACCACTGAAGCTTTCTTT
TRBV27,-,TRBD1,TRBJ1-6,CASSRRTGPLYNSPLHF,TGTGCCAGCAGTCGCCGGACAGGCCCTCTTTATAATTCACCCCTCCACTTT
TRBV7-9,-,-,TRBJ2-7,CASSLTYHEQYF,TGTGCCAGCAGCTTGACTTATCACGAGCAGTACTTC
TRBV3-1/TRBV3-2,-,-,TRBJ2-5,CASSSRGGASQETQYF,TGTGCCAGCAGCAGCAGGGGGGGGGCCTCTCAAGAGACCCAGTACTTC
TRBV6-5,-,-,TRBJ1-5,CASSVKGHQPQHF,TGTGCCAGCAGCGTCAAGGGGCACCAGCCCCAGCATTTT
TRBV24-1,-,TRBD1,TRBJ1-2,CATSDRDRLAYGYTF,TGTGCCACCAGTGACCGGGACAGGTTAGCTTATGGCTACACCTTC
TRBV4-1,-,-,TRBJ2-5,CASSRLGGGRETQYF,TGCGCCAGCAGCCGTCTGGGAGGGGGCCGGGAGACCCAGTACTTC
TRBV27,-,-,TRBJ1-2,CASSSARVEGGYTF,TGTGCCAGCAGTTCCGCCAGGGTTGAGGGGGGCTACACCTTC
TRBV9,-,TRBD2,TRBJ2-1,CASSVGGGVEREQFF,TGTGCCAGCAGCGTAGGCGGGGGGGTTGAACGTGAGCAGTTCTTC
TRBV7-3,-,-,TRBJ1-2,CAPERSEPYGYTF,TGTGCCCCCGAAAGATCAGAGCCCTATGGCTACACCTTC
TRBV7-2,-,-,TRBJ1-4,CASSLGGGGGEKLFF,TGTGCCAGCAGCTTGGGAGGGGGAGGGGGGGAAAAACTGTTTTTT
TRBV19,-,-,TRBJ2-5,CASSIGDSRETQYF,TGTGCCAGTAGTATAGGCGATAGCAGAGAGACCCAGTACTTC
TRBV10-3,-,-,TRBJ1-2,CAIRNRAPNYGYTF,TGTGCCATCAGGAACAGGGCCCCGAACTATGGCTACACCTTC
TRBV3-1/TRBV3-2,-,-,TRBJ2-3,CASSQVSDTQYF,TGTGCCAGCAGCCAAGTGTCAGATACGCAGTATTTT
TRBV2,-,TRBD1,TRBJ1-4,CVSHTGGSGEKLFF,TGTGTCAGCCATACAGGGGGCAGTGGTGAAAAACTGTTTTTT
TRBV11-2,-,-,TRBJ2-1,CASSRGPRVSYNEQFF,TGTGCCAGCAGCCGTGGCCCCCGGGTATCCTACAATGAGCAGTTCTTC
TRBV7-9,-,-,TRBJ2-2,CASSLGQSNTGELFF,TGTGCCAGCAGCTTAGGACAGTCGAACACCGGGGAGCTGTTTTTT
TRBV6-5,-,TRBD2,TRBJ2-5,CASLRPGTTQETQYF,TGTGCCAGCTTACGACCCGGGACTACGCAAGAGACCCAGTACTTC
TRBV5-5,-,-,TRBJ2-7,CASSLLVNHEQYF,TGTGCCAGCAGCTTACTGGTTAACCACGAGCAGTACTTC
TRBV19,-,TRBD1,TRBJ2-1,CASSIGTGGPVGEQFF,TGTGCCAGTAGTATCGGGACAGGGGGCCCGGTGGGGGAGCAGTTCTTC
TRBV21-1,-,-,TRBJ2-2,CASSKSGTSGGMRNTGELFF,TGTGCCAGCAGCAAGTCGGGGACTAGCGGGGGGATGCGAAACACCGGGGAGCTGTTTTTT
TRBV7-9,few,TRBD1,TRBJ2-2,CASSLRDRPLNTGELFF,TGTGCCAGCAGCTTACGGGACAGACCACTTAACACCGGGGAGCTGTTTTTT
TRBV5-5,-,-,TRBJ2-7,CASSLVLGYEQYF,TGTGCCAGCAGCTTGGTGCTGGGCTACGAGCAGTACTTC
TRBV6-4,-,TRBD2,TRBJ2-1,CASSEALAGGHEQFF,TGTGCCAGCAGTGAGGCCCTAGCGGGGGGACATGAGCAGTTCTTC
TRBV7-6,-,-,TRBJ2-3,CASSFQDTQYF,TGTGCCAGCAGCTTTCAAGATACGCAGTATTTT
TRBV12-3/TRBV12-4,-,TRBD1,TRBJ2-1,CASSGDRGHEQFF,TGTGCCAGCAGTGGGGACAGGGGCCATGAGCAGTTCTTC
TRBV9,-,-,TRBJ2-5,CASSVDEVRGTQYF,TGTGCCAGCAGCGTAGACGAGGTCAGGGGGACCCAGTACTTC
TRBV2,-,-,TRBJ1-2,CASSADRPSNYGYTF,TGTGCCAGCAGTGCTGACAGGCCCTCTAACTATGGCTACACCTTC
TRBV10-3,-,TRBD1,TRBJ1-4,CAISMTGAGEKLFF,TGTGCCATCAGTATGACAGGGGCGGGCGAAAAACTGTTTTTT
TRBV5-1,-,-,TRBJ1-2,CASSSDGHGRNYGYTF,TGCGCCAGCAGCTCTGACGGACACGGACGTAACTATGGCTACACCTTC
TRBV6-5,-,-,TRBJ1-6,CASTRQGLDNSPLHF,TGTGCCAGCACCCGGCAGGGGCTTGACAATTCACCCCTCCACTTT